The 2 T cell receptor beta chains in this list originate from one sample, sequenced in a study of blood T cell repertoires in COVID-19. Sequencing used immunoSEQ multiplex PCR; TCRdb keeps in-frame clones, though not all of them. The repertoire holds about 440,000 clones, with 85% to 90% as singletons. The sample consisted of peripheral blood. Receptors originate from a woman aged 30 to 39 with acute or convalescent COVID-19.

The rearrangement uses TRBV9 and TRBJ2-5; D is unresolved. The germline V and J ends were trimmed by 0 bases and 1 base, with 10 bases remaining between them. The CDR3 is 15 residues long. Germline V CDR1 and CDR2: SGDLS, YYNGEE. Here the CDR3 reads CASSVAGQIQETQYF. In nucleotides, the CDR3 is TGTGCCAGCAGCGTAGCTGGGCAGATCCAAGAGACCCAGTACTTC.

In regard to this clone: A junction end diverges from the germline sequence, so it may reflect a read error. The gene calls are TRBV27 and TRBJ1-1, with D possibly being TRBD1 (6 bases). The CDR3 runs 13 residues. Per germline, CDR1 MNHEY and CDR2 SMNVEV (reference sequence). This CDR3 is CAEHPGVNTEAFF. CDR3 nucleotides: TGCGCCGAGCACCCAGGGGTGAACACTGAAGCTTTCTTT.